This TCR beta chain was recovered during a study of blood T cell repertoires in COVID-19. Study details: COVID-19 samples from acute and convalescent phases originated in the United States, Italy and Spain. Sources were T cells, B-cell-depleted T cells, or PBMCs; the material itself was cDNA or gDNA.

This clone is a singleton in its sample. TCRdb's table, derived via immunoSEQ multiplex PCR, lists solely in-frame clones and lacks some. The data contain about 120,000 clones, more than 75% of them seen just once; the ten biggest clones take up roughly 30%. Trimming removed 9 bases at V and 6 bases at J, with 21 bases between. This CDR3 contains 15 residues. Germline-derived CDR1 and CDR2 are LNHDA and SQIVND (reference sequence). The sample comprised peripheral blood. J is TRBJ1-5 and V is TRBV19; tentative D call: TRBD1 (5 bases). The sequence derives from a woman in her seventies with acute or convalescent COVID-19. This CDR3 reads CASRRAGTFSQPQHF. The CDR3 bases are TGTGCCAGCCGCCGGGCAGGGACTTTTAGTCAGCCCCAGCATTTT. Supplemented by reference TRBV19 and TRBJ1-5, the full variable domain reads DGGITQSPKYLFRKEGQNVTLSCEQNLNHDAMYWYRQDPGQGLRLIYYSQIVNDFQKGDIAEGYSVSREKKESFPLTVTSAQKNPTAFYLCASRRAGTFSQPQHFGDGTRLSIL.